The T cell receptor beta chain described here comes from a study of identical twins. General study results and limits: Out-of-frame alpha sequences shared by twins showed excess low generation probability.

This CDR3 is 12 amino acids long. V was clipped by 5 bases and J by 5 bases, with 9 bases between them. Worth noting for this clonotype: Its matching antigen is unknown.

TCRdb used MiXCR to reprocess the 5' RACE reads, holding one entry per CDR3 protein. The sample carries under 900,000 distinct CDR3 sequences, more than 9% recorded once. This same sample was also part of a study on yellow fever vaccine responses in identical twins.

Specimen: PBMCs. The genes are TRBV12-3 or TRBV12-4 and TRBJ1-2, with D possibly matching TRBD1 (6 bases). The sequence came from a woman aged 18-29 years in good health. The CDR3, as DNA: TGTGCCAGCAGTACAGGGCGTTATGGCTACACCTTC. Its translation: CASSTGRYGYTF.